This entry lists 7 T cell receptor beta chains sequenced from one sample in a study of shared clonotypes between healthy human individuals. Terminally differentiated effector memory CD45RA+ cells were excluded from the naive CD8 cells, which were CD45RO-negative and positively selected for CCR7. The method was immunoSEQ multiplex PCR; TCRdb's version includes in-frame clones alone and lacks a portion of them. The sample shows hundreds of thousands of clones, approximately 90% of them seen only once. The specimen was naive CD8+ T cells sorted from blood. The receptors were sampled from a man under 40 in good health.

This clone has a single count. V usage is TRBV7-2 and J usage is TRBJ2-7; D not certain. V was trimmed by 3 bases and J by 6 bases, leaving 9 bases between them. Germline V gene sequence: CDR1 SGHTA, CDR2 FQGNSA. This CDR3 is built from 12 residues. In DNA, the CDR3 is TGTGCCAGCAGCTTCGCCCCCACCGAGCAGTACTTC. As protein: CASSFAPTEQYF.

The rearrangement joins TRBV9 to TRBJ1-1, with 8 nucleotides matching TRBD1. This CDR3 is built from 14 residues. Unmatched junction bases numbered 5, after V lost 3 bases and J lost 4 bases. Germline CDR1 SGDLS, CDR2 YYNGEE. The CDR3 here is CASSATGGGTEAFF. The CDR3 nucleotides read TGTGCCAGCAGCGCCACAGGGGGAGGCACTGAAGCTTTCTTT.

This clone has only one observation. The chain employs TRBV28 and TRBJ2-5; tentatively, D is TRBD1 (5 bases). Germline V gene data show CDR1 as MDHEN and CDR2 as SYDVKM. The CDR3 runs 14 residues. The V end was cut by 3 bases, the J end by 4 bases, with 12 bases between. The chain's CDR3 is CASSLSPGAETQYF. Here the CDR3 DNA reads TGTGCCAGCAGTTTGAGCCCTGGGGCAGAGACCCAGTACTTC.

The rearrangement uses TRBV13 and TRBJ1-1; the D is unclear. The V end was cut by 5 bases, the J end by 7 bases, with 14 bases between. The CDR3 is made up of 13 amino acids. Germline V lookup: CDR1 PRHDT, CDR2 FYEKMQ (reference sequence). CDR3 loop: CASSQAAGDEAFF. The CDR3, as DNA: TGTGCCAGCAGCCAAGCGGCCGGGGATGAAGCTTTCTTT.

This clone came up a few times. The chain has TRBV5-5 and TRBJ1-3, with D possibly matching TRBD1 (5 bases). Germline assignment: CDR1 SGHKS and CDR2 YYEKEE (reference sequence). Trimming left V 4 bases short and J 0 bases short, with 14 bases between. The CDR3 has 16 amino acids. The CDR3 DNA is TGTGCCAGCAGCGGGCAGGGAACCAACTCTGGAAACACCATATATTTT. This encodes CASSGQGTNSGNTIYF.

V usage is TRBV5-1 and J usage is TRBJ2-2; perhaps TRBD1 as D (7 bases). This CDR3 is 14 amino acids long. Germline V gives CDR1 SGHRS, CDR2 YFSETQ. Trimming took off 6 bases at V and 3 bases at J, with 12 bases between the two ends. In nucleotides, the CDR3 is TGCGCCAGCACGTTCAGGGGGGACACCGGGGAGCTGTTTTTT. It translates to CASTFRGDTGELFF. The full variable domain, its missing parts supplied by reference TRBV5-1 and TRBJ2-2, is KAGVTQTPRYLIKTRGQQVTLSCSPISGHRSVSWYQQTPGQGLQFLFEYFSETQRNKGNFPGRFSGRQFSNSRSEMNVSTLELGDSALYLCASTFRGDTGELFFGEGSRLTVL.

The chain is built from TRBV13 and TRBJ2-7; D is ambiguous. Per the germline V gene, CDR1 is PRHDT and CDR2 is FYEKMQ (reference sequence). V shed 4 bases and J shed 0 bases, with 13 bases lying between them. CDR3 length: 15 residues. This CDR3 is CASSSTDGTSYEQYF. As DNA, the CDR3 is TGTGCCAGCAGCTCAACGGACGGAACCTCCTACGAGCAGTACTTC.